Listed here are 8 T cell receptor beta chains from one sample, sequenced in a study of blood T cell repertoires in COVID-19. The repertoire was sequenced with immunoSEQ multiplex PCR; TCRdb's copy has only in-frame clones and lacks some. This table has 220,000 or so clones, approximately 85% appearing once. Specimen: PBMCs or T cells enriched from blood (not recorded which). Source of these receptors: a woman in her forties or fifties who had recovered from COVID-19.

V gene TRBV7-8 combines with J gene TRBJ2-3, with D perhaps TRBD1 (5 bases). V was pared by 1 base and J by 6 bases, with 11 bases between. CDR3 length equals 14 residues. Germline V CDR1 and CDR2: SGHVS, FQNEAQ. As DNA, the CDR3 is TGTGCCAGCAGCTTAGAGGGGCGAACGGATACGCAGTATTTT. Translation gives CASSLEGRTDTQYF.

J is TRBJ2-1 and V is TRBV19, with D perhaps TRBD1 (6 bases). The CDR3 is 12 residues long. From germline, CDR1 is LNHDA and CDR2 SQIVND (reference sequence). Between the trimmed V and J ends, which lost 9 bases and 4 bases, there was a span of 10 bases. The CDR3 is CASGTPYNEQFF. The DNA for the CDR3 is TGTGCCAGCGGGACACCATACAATGAGCAGTTCTTC. The full variable domain, in which reference TRBV19 and TRBJ2-1 provide the parts outside the CDR3, is DGGITQSPKYLFRKEGQNVTLSCEQNLNHDAMYWYRQDPGQGLRLIYYSQIVNDFQKGDIAEGYSVSREKKESFPLTVTSAQKNPTAFYLCASGTPYNEQFFGPGTRLTVL.

The chain uses TRBV7-3 and TRBJ1-1, with a tentative D call TRBD1 (5 bases). This CDR3 is 13 amino acids long. In germline, CDR1 is SGHTA, CDR2 FQGTGA. Trimming removed 5 bases from V and 4 bases from J, with 11 bases in between. Here the CDR3 reads CASSHTGGTEAFF. The CDR3 bases are TGTGCCAGCAGCCACACCGGGGGCACTGAAGCTTTCTTT.

The chain uses TRBV4-3 and TRBJ2-3; D possibly corresponds to TRBD2 (6 bases). V lost 0 bases to trimming and J lost 1 base, with 8 bases between them. In germline, CDR1 is LGHNA, CDR2 YSLEER. This CDR3 has 15 amino acids. Here the CDR3 DNA reads TGCGCCAGCAGCCAAGAGGCTAGCGGCACAGATACGCAGTATTTT. Encoded protein: CASSQEASGTDTQYF.

This clone was found once. The chain recombines TRBV4-1 with TRBJ1-1, with D perhaps matching TRBD1 (6 bases). Per germline, CDR1 MGHRA and CDR2 YSYEKL. V shed 4 bases and J shed 11 bases, with 17 bases lying between them. The CDR3 covers 13 residues. CDR3 in amino acids: CASSPGQLRRAFF. The CDR3 DNA reads as TGCGCCAGCAGCCCAGGACAGTTAAGGAGGGCTTTCTTT.

CDR3 coding DNA: TGTGCCAGCAGTTCCCTGACAGGGCAGAATCAGCCCCAGCATTTT. This gives the protein CASSSLTGQNQPQHF. V and J are TRBV6-5 and TRBJ1-5, with 7 nucleotides matching TRBD1. Germline lookup yields CDR1 MNHEY and CDR2 SVGAGI. The CDR3 is made up of 15 amino acids. J was trimmed by 4 bases and V by 4 bases; bases with no gene match: 7.

The V gene is TRBV6-5, the J gene TRBJ1-1; the match to TRBD1 covers 7 bases. There are 13 residues in the CDR3. Per the germline V gene, CDR1 is MNHEY and CDR2 is SVGAGI. The trim removed 8 bases at V and 2 bases at J, leaving 5 bases unmatched. The CDR3 here is CASRTGLNTEAFF. CDR3 nucleotides: TGTGCCAGCCGGACAGGTCTTAACACTGAAGCTTTCTTT.

The gene calls are TRBV5-4 and TRBJ2-5, with TRBD2 identical over 8 bases. V lost 3 bases, J lost 7 bases, and 8 bases stayed unmatched. Germline V gene sequence: CDR1 SGHNT, CDR2 YYREEE (reference sequence). CDR3 length equals 14 residues. For the CDR3, the DNA is TGTGCCAGCAGCTCCGCCCGACTAGCGTGGACCCAGTACTTC. It is translated as CASSSARLAWTQYF.